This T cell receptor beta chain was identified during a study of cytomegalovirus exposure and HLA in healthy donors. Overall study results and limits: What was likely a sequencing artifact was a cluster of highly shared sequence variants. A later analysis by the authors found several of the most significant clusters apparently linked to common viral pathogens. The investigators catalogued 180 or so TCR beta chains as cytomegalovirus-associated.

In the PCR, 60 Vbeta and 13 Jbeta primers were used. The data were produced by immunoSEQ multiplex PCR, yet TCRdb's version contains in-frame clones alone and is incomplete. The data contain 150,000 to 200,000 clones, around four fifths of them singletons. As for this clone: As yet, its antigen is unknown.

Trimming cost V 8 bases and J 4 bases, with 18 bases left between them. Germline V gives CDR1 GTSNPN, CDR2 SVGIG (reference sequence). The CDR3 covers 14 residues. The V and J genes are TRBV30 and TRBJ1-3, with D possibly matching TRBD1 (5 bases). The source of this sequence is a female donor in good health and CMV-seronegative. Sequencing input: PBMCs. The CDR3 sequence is CARNRRGGGNTIYF. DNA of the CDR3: TGTGCCCGGAACCGACGGGGGGGAGGAAACACCATATATTTT.